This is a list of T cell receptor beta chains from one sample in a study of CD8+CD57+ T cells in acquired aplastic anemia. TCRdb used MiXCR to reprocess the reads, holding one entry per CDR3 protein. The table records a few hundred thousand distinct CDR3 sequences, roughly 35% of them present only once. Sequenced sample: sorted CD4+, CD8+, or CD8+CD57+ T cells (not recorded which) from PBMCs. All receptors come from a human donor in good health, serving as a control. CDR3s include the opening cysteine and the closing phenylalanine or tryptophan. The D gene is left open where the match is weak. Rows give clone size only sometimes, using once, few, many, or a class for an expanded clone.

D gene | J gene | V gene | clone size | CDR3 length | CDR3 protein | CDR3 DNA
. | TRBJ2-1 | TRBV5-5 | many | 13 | CASSLGQLNEQFF | TGTGCCAGCAGCTTGGGACAGCTCAATGAGCAGTTCTTC
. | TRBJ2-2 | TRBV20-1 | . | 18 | CSARINLGQGLNTGELFF | TGCAGTGCTAGGATAAACCTCGGACAGGGACTAAACACCGGGGAGCTGTTTTTT
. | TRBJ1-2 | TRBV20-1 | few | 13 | CSARAGPHYGYTF | TGCAGTGCTAGAGCCGGGCCTCACTATGGCTACACCTTC
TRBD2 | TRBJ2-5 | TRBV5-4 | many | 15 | CASSSPSSGQETQYF | TGTGCCAGCAGCTCTCCGTCTAGCGGACAAGAGACCCAGTACTTC
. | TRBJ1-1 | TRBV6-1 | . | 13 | CASRQTLNTEAFF | TGTGCCAGCAGACAAACTTTGAACACTGAAGCTTTCTTT
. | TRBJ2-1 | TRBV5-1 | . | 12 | CASSIDHNEQFF | TGCGCCAGCAGCATAGATCACAATGAGCAGTTCTTC
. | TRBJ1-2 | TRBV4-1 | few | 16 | CASSHLWAVSNYGYTF | TGCGCCAGCAGCCATTTGTGGGCAGTTTCTAACTATGGCTACACCTTC
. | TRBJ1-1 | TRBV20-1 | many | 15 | CSARDRAPWNTEAFF | TGCAGTGCTAGAGATCGCGCACCCTGGAACACTGAAGCTTTCTTT
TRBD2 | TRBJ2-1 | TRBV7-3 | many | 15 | CASSLGLAGHNEQFF | TGTGCCAGCAGCCTGGGACTAGCAGGGCACAATGAGCAGTTCTTC
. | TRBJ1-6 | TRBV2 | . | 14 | CASLWRDINSPLHF | TGTGCCAGCTTATGGAGGGACATAAATTCACCCCTCCACTTT
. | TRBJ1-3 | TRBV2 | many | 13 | CATGRGSGNTIYF | TGTGCCACCGGGAGGGGCTCTGGAAACACCATATATTTT
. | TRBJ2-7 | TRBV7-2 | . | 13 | CASSVDVSYEQYF | TGTGCCAGCAGCGTGGACGTCTCCTACGAGCAGTACTTC
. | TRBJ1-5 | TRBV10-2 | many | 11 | CASGVGQPQHF | TGCGCCAGCGGGGTTGGTCAGCCCCAGCATTTT
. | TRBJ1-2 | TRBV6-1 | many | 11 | CASTPGPGYTF | TGTGCCAGCACCCCGGGGCCAGGCTACACCTTC
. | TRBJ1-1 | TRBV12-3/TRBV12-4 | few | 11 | CASSFSGKAFF | TGTGCCAGCAGTTTTTCTGGAAAAGCTTTCTTT
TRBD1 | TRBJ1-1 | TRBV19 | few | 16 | CASSTPGGGRRTEAFF | TGTGCCAGTAGTACTCCAGGGGGCGGGAGAAGGACTGAAGCTTTCTTT
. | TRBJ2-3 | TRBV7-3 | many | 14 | CASSLRGSTDTQYF | TGTGCCAGCAGCTTAAGGGGAAGCACAGATACGCAGTATTTT
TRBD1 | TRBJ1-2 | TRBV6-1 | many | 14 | CASGTTTGDYGYTF | TGTGCCAGCGGAACGACTACAGGGGACTATGGCTACACCTTC
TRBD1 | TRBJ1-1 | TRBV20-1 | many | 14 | CSARGTRGRNEAFF | TGCAGTGCTAGAGGTACCAGGGGGCGTAATGAAGCTTTCTTT
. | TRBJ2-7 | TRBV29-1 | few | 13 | CSVRRGLGYEQYF | TGCAGCGTCCGACGGGGGCTGGGCTACGAGCAGTACTTC
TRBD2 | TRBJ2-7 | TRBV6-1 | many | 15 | CASSLILAGGSEQYF | TGTGCCAGCAGTCTCATATTAGCGGGAGGATCCGAGCAGTACTTC
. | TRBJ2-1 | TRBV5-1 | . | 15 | CASSLVPAGENEQFF | TGCGCCAGCAGCTTGGTACCTGCCGGGGAGAATGAGCAGTTCTTC
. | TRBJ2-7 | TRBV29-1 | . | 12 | CSGGAKSSEQYF | TGCAGCGGGGGGGCGAAGTCATCCGAGCAGTACTTC
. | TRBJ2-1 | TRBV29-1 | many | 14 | CSVLQSSSYNEQFF | TGCAGCGTTCTACAGTCGAGCTCCTACAATGAGCAGTTCTTC
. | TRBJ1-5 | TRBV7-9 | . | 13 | CASSLQYNQPQHF | TGTGCCAGCAGCTTGCAGTACAATCAGCCCCAGCATTTT
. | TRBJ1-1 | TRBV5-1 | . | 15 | CASSLTPGQNTEAFF | TGCGCCAGCAGCTTGACGCCCGGTCAGAACACTGAAGCTTTCTTT
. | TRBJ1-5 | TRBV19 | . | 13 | CASSETVQETQHF | TGTGCCAGTAGCGAGACAGTCCAAGAGACCCAGCATTTT
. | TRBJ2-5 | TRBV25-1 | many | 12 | CASRGYQETQYF | TGTGCCAGCAGGGGATACCAAGAGACCCAGTACTTC
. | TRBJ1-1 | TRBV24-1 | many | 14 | CAASDSRVLTEAFF | TGTGCCGCCAGTGATTCCCGGGTTCTCACTGAAGCTTTCTTT
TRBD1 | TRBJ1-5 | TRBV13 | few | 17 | CASSKVTGGNSNQPQHF | TGTGCCAGCAGTAAGGTGACAGGGGGTAATAGCAATCAGCCCCAGCATTTT
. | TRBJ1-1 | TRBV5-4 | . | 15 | CASALPGVRSTEAFF | TGTGCCAGCGCCTTGCCGGGGGTGAGGAGCACTGAAGCTTTCTTT
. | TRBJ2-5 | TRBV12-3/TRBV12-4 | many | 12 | CAISSVGETQYF | TGTGCCATCAGCAGCGTAGGGGAGACCCAGTACTTC
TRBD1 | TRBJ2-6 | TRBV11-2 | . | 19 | CASSLLRDRVPLVPNVLTF | TGTGCCAGCAGCTTACTCCGGGACAGGGTGCCCCTGGTCCCCAACGTCCTGACTTTC
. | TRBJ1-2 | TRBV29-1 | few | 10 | CSLVGGGYTF | TGCAGCTTAGTCGGGGGTGGCTACACCTTC
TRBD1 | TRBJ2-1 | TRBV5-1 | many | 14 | CASSPDRDRSRQFF | TGCGCCAGCAGCCCTGACAGGGACCGTTCTAGGCAGTTCTTC
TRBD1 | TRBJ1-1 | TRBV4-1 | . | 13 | CASSPDRGPEAFF | TGCGCCAGCAGCCCGGATAGGGGGCCTGAAGCTTTCTTT
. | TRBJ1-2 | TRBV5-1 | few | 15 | CASSLADRSNYGYTF | TGCGCCAGCAGCTTGGCGGACCGCAGTAACTATGGCTACACCTTC
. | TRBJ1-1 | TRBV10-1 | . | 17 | CASSVGQGRGSETEAFF | TGCGCCAGCAGTGTCGGGCAGGGGCGTGGATCCGAGACTGAAGCTTTCTTT
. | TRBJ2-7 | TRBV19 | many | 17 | CASSVAGQSIQTYEQYF | TGTGCCAGTAGTGTCGCGGGACAGTCGATACAGACCTACGAGCAGTACTTC
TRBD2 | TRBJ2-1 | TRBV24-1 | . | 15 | CATGRTSGSRGEQFF | TGTGCCACCGGCCGGACTAGCGGGAGCCGGGGTGAGCAGTTCTTC
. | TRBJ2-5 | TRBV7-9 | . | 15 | CASSFRTGAKETQYF | TGTGCCAGCAGCTTTCGAACAGGAGCAAAAGAGACCCAGTACTTC
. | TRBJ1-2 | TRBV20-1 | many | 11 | CSASWDIAVTF | TGCAGTGCTAGTTGGGACATCGCCGTCACCTTC
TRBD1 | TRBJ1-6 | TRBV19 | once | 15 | CASSIKGTDNSPLHF | TGTGCCAGTAGTATCAAGGGGACAGACAATTCACCCCTCCACTTT
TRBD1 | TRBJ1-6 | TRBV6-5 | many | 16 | CASSWDSSKGHSPLHF | TGTGCCAGCAGTTGGGACAGTTCCAAAGGACATTCACCCCTCCACTTT
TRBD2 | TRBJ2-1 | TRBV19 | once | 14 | CASSLLAGENEQFF | TGTGCCAGTAGTTTGCTAGCGGGAGAAAATGAGCAGTTCTTC
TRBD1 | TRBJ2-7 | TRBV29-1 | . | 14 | CSVDRTGNLREQYF | TGCAGCGTTGATCGGACAGGGAATCTACGCGAGCAGTACTTC
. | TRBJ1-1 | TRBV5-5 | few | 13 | CASSLLQRPGAFF | TGTGCCAGCAGCTTGCTTCAGCGGCCGGGAGCTTTCTTT
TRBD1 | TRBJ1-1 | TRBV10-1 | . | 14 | CASSALPDRVEAFF | TGCGCCAGCAGTGCCCTCCCGGACAGGGTTGAAGCTTTCTTT
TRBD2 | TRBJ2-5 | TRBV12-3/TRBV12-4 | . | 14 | CASRAAGGSETQYF | TGTGCCAGCAGGGCGGCGGGGGGGTCGGAGACCCAGTACTTC
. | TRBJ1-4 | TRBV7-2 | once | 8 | CASSSQGF | TGTGCCAGCAGCTCCCAGGGTTTT
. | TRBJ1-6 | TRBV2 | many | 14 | CASSASRGNSPLHF | TGTGCCAGCAGTGCTTCCAGGGGTAATTCACCCCTCCACTTT
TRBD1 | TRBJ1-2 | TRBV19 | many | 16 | CASSSGQGARSYGYTF | TGTGCCAGTAGTTCTGGACAGGGCGCAAGGAGCTATGGCTACACCTTC
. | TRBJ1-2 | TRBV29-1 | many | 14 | CSAVSSGADYGYTF | TGCAGCGCCGTGAGTTCAGGGGCGGACTATGGCTACACCTTC